This TCR beta chain was found in a study of Ad26.COV2.S vaccination and SARS-CoV-2 variants. Overall study context: COV1001, an Ad26.COV2.S trial, supplied this vaccine-arm donor. By the intramuscular route, Ad26.COV2.S was given once, or twice 56 days apart.

Method: immunoSEQ multiplex PCR; TCRdb's copy keeps in-frame clones and lacks some. The table includes about 680,000 clones, roughly 90% detected once. This CDR3 contains 15 residues. Trimming removed 5 bases from V and 1 base from J; junction bases left unmatched: 2. CDR1 KGHSH and CDR2 LQKENI come from the germline V gene. The treatment denotes: roughly 20 received Ad26.COV2.S at low or high dose, single or two shots; about 5 received placebo; per-sample allocation not given. Day 63 after the first injection of vaccine or placebo was the sampling time. The sample consisted of peripheral blood, taken in a trial of Ad26.COV2.S vaccine versus placebo. V gene TRBV18 combines with J gene TRBJ2-3, with 11 bases fitting TRBD2. This TCR derives from a person between 18 and 60 years old who received the Ad26.COV2.S COVID-19 vaccine or a placebo. The CDR3 protein is CASSTLAGGTDTQYF. The DNA for the CDR3 is TGTGCCAGCTCAACACTAGCGGGGGGCACAGATACGCAGTATTTT.